These 6 T cell receptor beta chains were all obtained from the same sample, sequenced in a study of cytomegalovirus exposure and HLA in healthy donors. Primers for the PCR totalled 60 Vbeta and 13 Jbeta. The method was immunoSEQ multiplex PCR; TCRdb's version includes in-frame clones alone and lacks a portion of them. This table holds fewer than 150,000 clones, about 69% found once. Source material: PBMCs. The receptors here all came from a man aged 25 to 45 in good health and CMV-seronegative.

The chain is built from TRBV27 and TRBJ1-1; the match to TRBD1 covers 11 bases. Germline trimming cut 3 bases from V and 5 bases from J; bases unmatched to any gene: 8. Germline CDR1 and CDR2: MNHEY and SMNVEV (reference sequence). This CDR3 region has 16 residues. The CDR3 is CASSLTVGTGGTEAFF. CDR3 coding DNA: TGTGCCAGCAGTTTGACCGTTGGGACAGGGGGTACTGAAGCTTTCTTT.

V and J are TRBV28 and TRBJ1-5, with 9 bases that match TRBD1. V gave up 7 bases and J gave up 4 bases; unmatched junction bases: 5. CDR1 and CDR2 (germline): MDHEN, SYDVKM. The CDR3 totals 14 residues. The CDR3 loop reads CASTLTGGNQPQHF. CDR3 in DNA: TGTGCCAGCACCCTGACAGGGGGGAATCAGCCCCAGCATTTT. Based on the CDR3 plus reference TRBV28 and TRBJ1-5, the full variable domain is DVKVTQSSRYLVKRTGEKVFLECVQDMDHENMFWYRQDPGLGLRLIYFSYDVKMKEKGDIPEGYSVSREKKERFSLILESASTNQTSMYLCASTLTGGNQPQHFGDGTRLSIL.

The gene calls are TRBV5-6 and TRBJ2-5; TRBD2 matches 7 bases. Germline V CDR1 and CDR2: SGHDT, YYEEEE. V lost 3 bases to trimming and J lost 3 bases; unmatched junction nucleotides: 5. The CDR3 runs 14 residues. The CDR3 DNA is TGTGCCAGCAGCTGGGGCGGGACTAAAGAGACCCAGTACTTC. Translating gives CASSWGGTKETQYF. Based on the CDR3 plus reference TRBV5-6 and TRBJ2-5, the full variable domain is DAGVTQSPTHLIKTRGQQVTLRCSPKSGHDTVSWYQQALGQGPQFIFQYYEEEERQRGNFPDRFSGHQFPNYSSELNVNALLLGDSALYLCASSWGGTKETQYFGPGTRLLVL.

The chain combines TRBV29-1 with TRBJ1-2, with 9 bases lining up with TRBD1. V gave up 4 bases and J gave up 7 bases; unmatched junction bases: 10. CDR3 size: 14 residues. CDR1 and CDR2 from the germline V gene are SQVTM and ANQGSEA. The DNA for the CDR3 is TGCAGCGTTGGCCACGGGACAGGGCTATCTGGCTACACCTTC. The encoded protein is CSVGHGTGLSGYTF. Combining the CDR3 with reference TRBV29-1 and TRBJ1-2 gives the whole variable domain SAVISQKPSRDICQRGTSLTIQCQVDSQVTMMFWYRQQPGQSLTLIATANQGSEATYESGFVIDKFPISRPNLTFSTLTVSNMSPEDSSIYLCSVGHGTGLSGYTFGSGTRLTVV.

The J gene is TRBJ2-1, the V gene TRBV25-1; 8 bases match TRBD2. CDR3 length: 15 amino acids. CDR1 is MGHDK, CDR2 SYGVNS, per germline. J lost 2 bases, V lost 1 base, and 1 base had no gene match. The CDR3 DNA follows: TGTGCCAGCAGTGAATTTAGCGGGACCTACAATGAGCAGTTCTTC. This translates into CASSEFSGTYNEQFF.

V is TRBV5-1 and J is TRBJ2-2; tentatively, D is TRBD2 (6 bases). Germline assignment: CDR1 SGHRS and CDR2 YFSETQ. The CDR3 totals 15 residues. Trimming shortened V by 4 bases and J by 7 bases, and 17 bases separated the two germline ends. CDR3 region: CASSHPAGQNGELFF. The CDR3 DNA follows: TGCGCCAGCAGCCATCCAGCGGGTCAAAACGGGGAGCTGTTTTTT. Combining the CDR3 with reference TRBV5-1 and TRBJ2-2 gives the whole variable domain KAGVTQTPRYLIKTRGQQVTLSCSPISGHRSVSWYQQTPGQGLQFLFEYFSETQRNKGNFPGRFSGRQFSNSRSEMNVSTLELGDSALYLCASSHPAGQNGELFFGEGSRLTVL.